Listed below are T cell receptor beta chains from one sample, sequenced in a study of blood T cell repertoires in COVID-19. TCRdb keeps only in-frame clones here, not all; method: immunoSEQ multiplex PCR. Among roughly 380,000 clones listed, approximately 89% were seen once. The sample was PBMCs or T cells enriched from blood (not recorded which). The receptor source for this set is a man aged 25 to 45 who had recovered from COVID-19. Each CDR3 is given with its conserved first and last residue. D genes are given only for firm matches. Expanded clones are given a class, and other clones once, few, many or no size at all.

j_call: TRBJ1-5
v_call: TRBV19
clone_size: .
d_call: TRBD1
cdr3_nt: TGTGCCACCCAGGGGGGACCCAATCAGCCCCAGCATTTT
cdr3_aa: CATQGGPNQPQHF

j_call: TRBJ1-2
v_call: TRBV7-2
clone_size: .
d_call: .
cdr3_nt: TGTGCCAGCAGCCCTCAGGAGGGAGTCGGCTACACCTTC
cdr3_aa: CASSPQEGVGYTF

j_call: TRBJ2-7
v_call: TRBV7-9
clone_size: .
d_call: .
cdr3_nt: TGTGCCAGCAGCTTCAACGGTCTGACCTACGAGCAGTACTTC
cdr3_aa: CASSFNGLTYEQYF

j_call: TRBJ2-7
v_call: TRBV19
clone_size: .
d_call: TRBD1
cdr3_nt: TGTGCCAGTAGTAGTACAGGGGGATCCTACGAGCAGTACTTC
cdr3_aa: CASSSTGGSYEQYF

j_call: TRBJ2-2
v_call: TRBV11-3
clone_size: .
d_call: .
cdr3_nt: TGTGCCAGCAGCCCGGGACAAGGCCGCGGGTACACCGGGGAGCTGTTTTTT
cdr3_aa: CASSPGQGRGYTGELFF

j_call: TRBJ1-6
v_call: TRBV9
clone_size: .
d_call: .
cdr3_nt: TGTGCCAGCAGTGAGATATATAATTCACCCCTCCACTTT
cdr3_aa: CASSEIYNSPLHF

j_call: TRBJ1-2
v_call: TRBV6-6
clone_size: .
d_call: TRBD1
cdr3_nt: TGTGCCAGCAGTTTCGAGACAGGGATAAGTGTCGGCTACACCTTC
cdr3_aa: CASSFETGISVGYTF

j_call: TRBJ1-2
v_call: TRBV7-2
clone_size: .
d_call: .
cdr3_nt: TGTGCCAGCAGCTTAGGCGCAGGGCACTGGGGCTATGGCTACACCTTC
cdr3_aa: CASSLGAGHWGYGYTF

j_call: TRBJ1-2
v_call: TRBV6-5
clone_size: .
d_call: TRBD1
cdr3_nt: TGTGCCAGCAGCAGGACAGGGGGCCAGGGCTACACCTTC
cdr3_aa: CASSRTGGQGYTF

j_call: TRBJ1-1
v_call: TRBV7-9
clone_size: .
d_call: .
cdr3_nt: TGTGCCAGCAGCTCTAGCTGGGGGAACACTGAAGCTTTCTTT
cdr3_aa: CASSSSWGNTEAFF

j_call: TRBJ1-3
v_call: TRBV18
clone_size: .
d_call: .
cdr3_nt: TGTGCCAGCTCACCAATCCCGCGGGGGTCCGGAAACACCATATATTTT
cdr3_aa: CASSPIPRGSGNTIYF

j_call: TRBJ1-1
v_call: TRBV12-3/TRBV12-4
clone_size: .
d_call: .
cdr3_nt: TGTGCCAGCAGTGGGCCTGGCACTGAAGCTTTCTTT
cdr3_aa: CASSGPGTEAFF

j_call: TRBJ2-5
v_call: TRBV5-1
clone_size: few
d_call: .
cdr3_nt: TGCGCCAGCAGCTTAGGAGGGTACCCCATAGAAACCCAGTACTTC
cdr3_aa: CASSLGGYPIETQYF

j_call: TRBJ1-6
v_call: TRBV18
clone_size: few
d_call: .
cdr3_nt: TGTGCCACCGCCGATACAGGGTATGCGGGTTCACCCCTCCACTTT
cdr3_aa: CATADTGYAGSPLHF

j_call: TRBJ1-1
v_call: TRBV6-2/TRBV6-3
clone_size: .
d_call: .
cdr3_nt: TGTGCCAGCAGTTACGGGGACACAGTTGATGAAGCTTTCTTT
cdr3_aa: CASSYGDTVDEAFF

j_call: TRBJ1-4
v_call: TRBV13
clone_size: .
d_call: .
cdr3_nt: TGTGCCAGCAGCTTAGGCCGGGGGGCGGCGGGTGAAAAACTGTTTTTT
cdr3_aa: CASSLGRGAAGEKLFF

j_call: TRBJ1-1
v_call: TRBV7-2
clone_size: .
d_call: .
cdr3_nt: TGTGCCAGCAGCGCTTCACAGGGAAGTAGCCTCACTGAAGCTTTCTTT
cdr3_aa: CASSASQGSSLTEAFF

j_call: TRBJ2-7
v_call: TRBV6-5
clone_size: .
d_call: .
cdr3_nt: TGTGCCAGCAGGCCCAGAATCACCGCCCCATACGAGCAGTACTTC
cdr3_aa: CASRPRITAPYEQYF

j_call: TRBJ2-2
v_call: TRBV30
clone_size: .
d_call: TRBD1
cdr3_nt: TGTGCCTGGGCCGGGACAGGCAATACCGGGGAGCTGTTTTTT
cdr3_aa: CAWAGTGNTGELFF

j_call: TRBJ1-1
v_call: TRBV7-2
clone_size: .
d_call: .
cdr3_nt: TGTGCCAGCGGAAAAGAAGGCGGGGGCACTGAAGCTTTCTTT
cdr3_aa: CASGKEGGGTEAFF

j_call: TRBJ2-4
v_call: TRBV5-1
clone_size: .
d_call: .
cdr3_nt: TGCGCCAGCAGCTTGTTCAGGGGTGACATTCAGTACTTC
cdr3_aa: CASSLFRGDIQYF

j_call: TRBJ1-4
v_call: TRBV9
clone_size: .
d_call: .
cdr3_nt: TGTGCCAGCAGCGTAGGAGTTGATGAAAAACTGTTTTTT
cdr3_aa: CASSVGVDEKLFF

j_call: TRBJ2-7
v_call: TRBV11-2
clone_size: .
d_call: TRBD2
cdr3_nt: TGTGCCAGCAGAGAGCGGGGGAGCTCCTACGAGCAGTACTTC
cdr3_aa: CASRERGSSYEQYF

j_call: TRBJ1-5
v_call: TRBV12-5
clone_size: .
d_call: .
cdr3_nt: TGTGCTAGTGGTTTGGGACAGACTAGCAATCAGCCCCAGCATTTT
cdr3_aa: CASGLGQTSNQPQHF

j_call: TRBJ1-1
v_call: TRBV4-1
clone_size: once
d_call: TRBD1
cdr3_nt: TGCGCCAGCAGCCAAGACTCCCGGGACAGTGAAGCTTTCTTT
cdr3_aa: CASSQDSRDSEAFF

j_call: TRBJ2-1
v_call: TRBV7-9
clone_size: few
d_call: TRBD1
cdr3_nt: TGTGCCAGCAGCCGCCGGGACAGGGTACATGAGCAGTTCTTC
cdr3_aa: CASSRRDRVHEQFF

j_call: TRBJ2-4
v_call: TRBV18
clone_size: .
d_call: .
cdr3_nt: TGTGCCAGCTCACCACAGGGGTTAGCCAAAAACATTCAGTACTTC
cdr3_aa: CASSPQGLAKNIQYF

j_call: TRBJ2-1
v_call: TRBV7-2
clone_size: .
d_call: TRBD2
cdr3_nt: TGTGCCAGCAGGGCTAGCGGGGGGCGCAATGAGCAGTTCTTC
cdr3_aa: CASRASGGRNEQFF

j_call: TRBJ1-1
v_call: TRBV4-1
clone_size: .
d_call: TRBD1
cdr3_nt: TGCGCCAGCAGCCGATCGACAGGGGCGAACACTGAAGCTTTCTTT
cdr3_aa: CASSRSTGANTEAFF

j_call: TRBJ2-2
v_call: TRBV28
clone_size: .
d_call: .
cdr3_nt: TGTGCCAGCAGTTTAAATAATTACGGGGAGCTGTTTTTT
cdr3_aa: CASSLNNYGELFF

j_call: TRBJ2-3
v_call: TRBV6-5
clone_size: .
d_call: TRBD1
cdr3_nt: TGTGCCAGCAGTTCTGATTCAGGGGGTCTGGTAGATACGCAGTATTTT
cdr3_aa: CASSSDSGGLVDTQYF

j_call: TRBJ1-2
v_call: TRBV9
clone_size: few
d_call: TRBD1
cdr3_nt: TGTGCCAGCAGCGCACGGACAGGGGGAAACTATGGCTACACCTTC
cdr3_aa: CASSARTGGNYGYTF

j_call: TRBJ1-5
v_call: TRBV5-8
clone_size: .
d_call: .
cdr3_nt: TGTGCCAGCAGCCGTCAGGCAGGGGAGAATCAGCCCCAGCATTTT
cdr3_aa: CASSRQAGENQPQHF

j_call: TRBJ2-1
v_call: TRBV27
clone_size: .
d_call: TRBD1
cdr3_nt: TGTGCCAGCAGCCACAGGGGAAGGATGGTCAACAATGAGCAGTTCTTC
cdr3_aa: CASSHRGRMVNNEQFF

j_call: TRBJ1-5
v_call: TRBV5-4
clone_size: .
d_call: TRBD1
cdr3_nt: TGTGCCAGCAGCGAGGGGGGGACAGGGGGCAACCAGCCCCAGCATTTT
cdr3_aa: CASSEGGTGGNQPQHF

j_call: TRBJ2-3
v_call: TRBV3-1/TRBV3-2
clone_size: .
d_call: TRBD1
cdr3_nt: TGTGCCAGCAGCCAAACGATTGCCGGGACAGGGAGAAGCACAGATACGCAGTATTTT
cdr3_aa: CASSQTIAGTGRSTDTQYF

j_call: TRBJ2-5
v_call: TRBV27
clone_size: .
d_call: .
cdr3_nt: TGTGCCAGCAGGGAACTAGGGAGAGAGACCCAGTACTTC
cdr3_aa: CASRELGRETQYF

j_call: TRBJ1-6
v_call: TRBV7-9
clone_size: .
d_call: .
cdr3_nt: TGTGCCAGCACCGATCCGGGGAATTCACCCCTCCACTTT
cdr3_aa: CASTDPGNSPLHF

j_call: TRBJ1-3
v_call: TRBV18
clone_size: .
d_call: TRBD1
cdr3_nt: TGTGCCAGCTCACTGACAGGGGAATCTGGAAACACCATATATTTT
cdr3_aa: CASSLTGESGNTIYF

j_call: TRBJ1-1
v_call: TRBV19
clone_size: .
d_call: TRBD1
cdr3_nt: TGTGCCAGTATATCCAGGGGGGTCACTGAAGCTTTCTTT
cdr3_aa: CASISRGVTEAFF

j_call: TRBJ2-2
v_call: TRBV7-9
clone_size: .
d_call: TRBD2
cdr3_nt: TGTGCCAGCAGCGGCGGGAGGTGGGAGCTGTTTTTT
cdr3_aa: CASSGGRWELFF

j_call: TRBJ1-5
v_call: TRBV20-1
clone_size: .
d_call: .
cdr3_nt: TGCAGTGCTAGTGCAGGGTCTAATCAGCCCCAGCATTTT
cdr3_aa: CSASAGSNQPQHF

j_call: TRBJ1-1
v_call: TRBV5-1
clone_size: .
d_call: TRBD1
cdr3_nt: TGCGCCAGCAGCCTACAGGGGACCACTGAAGCTTTCTTT
cdr3_aa: CASSLQGTTEAFF

j_call: TRBJ2-3
v_call: TRBV2
clone_size: .
d_call: .
cdr3_nt: TGTGCCAGCAGTTCCGCGGGACCATCATCAGATACGCAGTATTTT
cdr3_aa: CASSSAGPSSDTQYF

j_call: TRBJ1-4
v_call: TRBV7-9
clone_size: .
d_call: .
cdr3_nt: TGTGCCAGCAGCCAGCGACTCCTTCTAAATGAAAAACTGTTTTTT
cdr3_aa: CASSQRLLLNEKLFF

j_call: TRBJ1-1
v_call: TRBV7-2
clone_size: .
d_call: TRBD1
cdr3_nt: TGTGCCAGCAGCCCCGGACAGGGAAACACTGAAGCTTTCTTT
cdr3_aa: CASSPGQGNTEAFF

j_call: TRBJ1-2
v_call: TRBV20-1
clone_size: once
d_call: .
cdr3_nt: TGCAGTGCAAGGGGCCCCTATGGCTACACCTTC
cdr3_aa: CSARGPYGYTF

j_call: TRBJ2-7
v_call: TRBV7-6
clone_size: .
d_call: TRBD1
cdr3_nt: TGTGCCAGCAGCCGGGGCCGGGACAGCGACTCCTACGAGCAGTACTTC
cdr3_aa: CASSRGRDSDSYEQYF

j_call: TRBJ1-1
v_call: TRBV18
clone_size: .
d_call: TRBD1
cdr3_nt: TGTGCCAGCTCGGACAGGGTGATCACTGAAGCTTTCTTT
cdr3_aa: CASSDRVITEAFF

j_call: TRBJ2-1
v_call: TRBV4-2
clone_size: .
d_call: TRBD2
cdr3_nt: TGTGCCAGCTCCGGGAGGGCCGGTGAGCAGTTCTTC
cdr3_aa: CASSGRAGEQFF